These 8 T cell receptor beta chains were all obtained from the same sample, sequenced in a study of shared clonotypes between healthy human individuals (dated by TCRdb to about 2020). The protocol used for the library was the immunoSEQ multiplex PCR assay. In its TCRdb copy, this immuneACCESS table keeps in-frame sequences only and misses some clones. Where compared with another copy, unresolved V genes explain less than half of these, and the others have no known cause. In all, the sample holds about 1 million clones, and around 74% of those were seen once. Of the sample, about 1.5% falls within the top ten clones. The sample was memory CD4+ T cells sorted from blood. The meaning of the sample's cell subset or site label: CD45RA-negative fraction. The receptors here all came from a man aged 18 to 29 in good health.

The chain recombines TRBV10-3 with TRBJ2-7; possibly TRBD1 or TRBD2 for D (6 bases each). Trimming left V 2 bases short and J 2 bases short, with 10 bases between. Germline V CDR1 and CDR2: ENHRY, SYGVKD. This CDR3 is built from 14 residues. The DNA of the CDR3 is TGTGCCATCAGTGAGAGGGGGGAGGCCTACGAGCAGTACTTC. Its protein product is CAISERGEAYEQYF.

This rearrangement joins TRBV7-2 to TRBJ1-2; 9 nucleotides align to TRBD1. Germline V gene data show CDR1 as SGHTA and CDR2 as FQGNSA. With V trimmed by 1 base and J by 2 bases, 5 bases remained unmatched. The CDR3 runs 16 residues. The CDR3 DNA reads TGTGCCAGCAGCTTAGGTTACGGGACAGGGAACTATGGCTACACCTTC. As protein: CASSLGYGTGNYGYTF.

As to this clone: The same CDR3 is also encoded by other DNA sequences in this sample. The genes are TRBV30 and TRBJ2-5; D remains ambiguous. TRBJ2-7 matches the DNA end more closely, so the J call is doubtful. Germline V gene lookup returns CDR1 GTSNPN and CDR2 SVGIG (reference sequence). This CDR3 is 12 amino acids long. The DNA for the CDR3 is TGTGCCTGGAGTGCTCGTCGGTACGAGCAGTACTTC. This codes for CAWSARRYEQYF.

This clone was seen a few times. This CDR3 is CAWSLGGANEKLFF. The CDR3 bases are TGTGCCTGGAGTCTAGGGGGAGCTAATGAAAAACTGTTTTTT. V and J are TRBV30 and TRBJ1-4; TRBD1 might be the D (6 bases). V lost 2 bases and J lost 3, with 10 bases in between. Germline values: CDR1 GTSNPN, CDR2 SVGIG (reference sequence). The CDR3 contains 14 residues.

This sequence joins TRBV19 and TRBJ1-1; D is ambiguous. In germline, CDR1 is LNHDA, CDR2 SQIVND (reference sequence). CDR3 length: 13 residues. V was cut by 5 bases and J by 5 bases, with 12 bases left in between. CDR3 DNA sequence: TGTGCCAGTAGTGGGCCAGAAGGGACTGAAGCTTTCTTT. Protein sequence: CASSGPEGTEAFF.

The V call is TRBV28, the J call TRBJ2-5, with TRBD2 matching 12 bases. CDR1 MDHEN and CDR2 SYDVKM come from the germline V gene. The CDR3 runs 16 residues. J lost 3 bases, V lost 4 bases, and 6 bases had no gene match. Written as DNA, the CDR3 is TGTGCCAGCAGTTCACCAGGACTAGCGGGGAAAGAGACCCAGTACTTC. This gives the protein CASSSPGLAGKETQYF.

The chain couples TRBV9 to TRBJ2-1; no reliable D call. Germline V gives CDR1 SGDLS, CDR2 YYNGEE. This CDR3 region has 13 residues. V lost 1 base, J lost 8 bases, and 10 bases lay in between. The CDR3 nucleotides are TGTGCCAGCAGCGTATCCCCGGCCGATGAGCAGTTCTTC. Translating gives CASSVSPADEQFF.

This chain uses TRBV5-1 with TRBJ2-7; D may be TRBD2 (5 bases). This CDR3 region has 15 residues. Germline V gene sequence: CDR1 SGHRS, CDR2 YFSETQ. The V and J ends lost 5 bases and 9 bases respectively, with 24 bases between them. The chain's CDR3 is CASSAGVGFLRGQYF. Here the CDR3 DNA reads TGCGCCAGCAGTGCGGGCGTCGGTTTCCTACGAGGGCAGTACTTC.